This TCR beta chain originates from a study of blood T cell repertoires in COVID-19. Overall study: PBMCs, B-cell-depleted T cells, or T cells were the source of the cDNA or gDNA that made up the material.

Clones were read by immunoSEQ multiplex PCR, and TCRdb kept only the in-frame ones, dropping some. The table shows about 250,000 clones, with 85% to 90% occurring only once. CDR1 LNHNV and CDR2 YYDKDF come from the germline V gene (reference sequence). The CDR3 runs to 15 residues. V was shortened by 0 bases and J by 7 bases, with 13 bases between the two germline ends. Enrolled through a virtual design, the participants were between roughly 18 and 95 years of age and came from some 25 US areas. Participants were placed into cohorts based on the clinical history they reported. The sequence came from a woman under 30 who had recovered from COVID-19. The source material was PBMCs or T cells enriched from blood (not recorded which). The chain couples TRBV15 to TRBJ1-5; a weak D match, TRBD1 (6 bases). The CDR3 spells CATSRETGSGQPQHF. The CDR3 DNA reads as TGTGCCACCAGCAGAGAAACAGGGTCCGGCCAGCCCCAGCATTTT.